This paragraph reports one T cell receptor beta chain. The antigen this receptor binds is unknown. No base quality information exists; no much larger clone differs at one position. As encoded in the germline V gene, CDR1 is MRHNA while CDR2 is SNTAGT. The CDR3 runs 13 residues from the cysteine to the phenylalanine. This entry keeps only the CDR3 DNA: 39 bases, framed from base 1. The junction shows trimming of 6 bases on V and 7 bases on J, plus 13 bases between the germline ends. Expansion of CD8+CD57+ cells had been shown by flow cytometry in the patients chosen for sequencing. Severe acquired aplastic anemia was diagnosed in all patients according to International Study of Aplastic Anemia and Agranulocytosis and Camitta criteria. No patient had received any therapy when blood was sampled. In the study, sorted CD4+ and CD8+ blood T cells from patients with severe aplastic anemia and from healthy subjects underwent deep sequencing of TCR repertoires. Patients were enrolled under clinicaltrials.gov protocols 00001620, 01623167, 00001397, 00071045, 00081523 and 00961064 in the USA. Ficoll-Paque density gradient centrifugation was used to isolate peripheral blood mononuclear cells. Before DNA extraction, CD4+ and CD8+ T cells were sorted by FACS or by magnetic beads.

These data come from a study of CD8+CD57+ T cells in acquired aplastic anemia (dated by TCRdb to 2017 to 2018). Background on the whole study: DNA extracted from sorted CD4+ and CD8+ cells had a mean of roughly 3.4 ug, with a range of 0.2 to 27.4 ug. CD8+CD57+ expansion was defined as frequency above the mean frequency observed in healthy subjects.

Study-wide conclusions, independent of this receptor: CD8+ Simpson's diversity did not differ significantly between patients and healthy controls (P=0.060). Around 30 CD8+ CDR3 sequences were shared between patients and controls but appeared highly expressed in patients and within their immunodominant clones.

Profiling of TCR beta VDJ combinations and CDR3 sequences used genomic DNA as the template. TCR repertoire sequencing was run on an Illumina HiSeq 2000. For the original study's pipeline: Repertoire assessment relied on Simpson's diversity index, CDR3 size and DJ length profiles, and TRBV/TRBJ rearrangement plots. The most abundant DNA sequence in the deep sequencing data was defined as the immunodominant clone. CDR3 amino acid sequences were screened for sharing across subjects and were compared with published repertoires and the VDJdb database. TCRdb handled the public reads itself, with Q25 trimming in fastp and clone calling in MiXCR, and kept productive beta chains. Each entry is one CDR3 protein sequence, shown with its most common DNA and genes. For this entry, the V and J calls and clone size follow TCRdb and not the study's own pipeline. Present in this sample are 150,000 to 200,000 distinct CDR3 sequences, about 50% of which were seen just once. The ten largest clones capture over 25% of the sample.

The sequence was collected from a human donor with aplastic anemia. The sample was sorted CD4+, CD8+, or CD8+CD57+ T cells (not recorded which) from PBMCs. The chain is encoded by TRBV6-4 joined to TRBJ2-1; matching of 6 bases hints at TRBD1 as the D gene. At the DNA level, the sequence is TGTGCCAGCAGCGGGGACGACAGGAATGAGCAGTTCTTC. Its protein is CASSGDDRNEQFF.